The present entry profiles one T cell receptor beta chain with its context. Clones were read by immunoSEQ multiplex PCR, and TCRdb kept only the in-frame ones, dropping some. The data hold about 140,000 clones, with less than 85% observed a single time. The data derive from a study of radiation and T cells in renal cell carcinoma. Time point specified: baseline pretreatment blood. The treatment: 15 Gy SBRT to primary tumor, nephrectomy 4 weeks later. V lost 4 bases and J lost 7, with 11 bases in between. The CDR3 spans 14 residues. CDR1 and CDR2 (germline): MNHEY, SVGAGI. This TCR was sampled from a woman aged 50 to 65 with renal cell carcinoma. The gene calls are TRBV6-5 and TRBJ1-6; no firm D call. This specimen consisted of blood, obtained from a patient whose treatment included radiotherapy and nephrectomy. CDR3 loop: CASSLSGWNSPLHF. As DNA, the CDR3 is TGTGCCAGCAGTTTATCGGGTTGGAATTCACCCCTCCACTTT.